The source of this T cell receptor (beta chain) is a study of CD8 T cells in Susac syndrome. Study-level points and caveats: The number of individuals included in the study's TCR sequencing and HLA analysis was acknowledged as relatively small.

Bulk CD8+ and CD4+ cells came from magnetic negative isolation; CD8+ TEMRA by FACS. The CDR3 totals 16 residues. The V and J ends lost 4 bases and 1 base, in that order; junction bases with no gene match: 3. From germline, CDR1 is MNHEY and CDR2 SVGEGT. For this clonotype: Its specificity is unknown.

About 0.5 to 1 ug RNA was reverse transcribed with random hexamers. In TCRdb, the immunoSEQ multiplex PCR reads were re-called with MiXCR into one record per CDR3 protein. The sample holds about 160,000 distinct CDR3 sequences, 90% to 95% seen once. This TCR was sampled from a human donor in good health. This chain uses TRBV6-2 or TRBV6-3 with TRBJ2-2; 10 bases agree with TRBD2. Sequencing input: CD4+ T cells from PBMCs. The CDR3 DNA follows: TGTGCCAGCAGTTTAGCGGGAGGCCAGAACACCGGGGAGCTGTTTTTT. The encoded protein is CASSLAGGQNTGELFF.